One TCR beta chain is described in this entry. Its antigen is unidentified. These data are taken from a study of T-cell memory formation after mild COVID-19. The germline V gene has CDR1 SGHRS and CDR2 YFSETQ. CDR3 length: 19 residues. The J segment lost 0 bases and the V segment lost 4 bases, leaving 15 bases of the junction unmatched. Study-level results: Contracting CD4+ clones sat mainly in CM and EM; CD8+ in EMRA.

The TCR alpha and TCR beta cDNA libraries, bearing sample barcodes and UMIs, were generated by 5'RACE using constant-segment primers. TCRdb reprocessed the 5' RACE reads with MiXCR, giving one entry per CDR3 protein. This repertoire shows about 500,000 distinct CDR3 sequences, roughly 22% found once; its top ten account for roughly an eighth. The chain recombines TRBV5-1 with TRBJ2-4; TRBD2 aligns across 8 bases. The clonotype was recovered from an adult woman who had mild COVID-19 (a few samples of this study predate the infection). Cell type and time point are not known. Material for sequencing was PBMCs or a T cell subset sorted from them (not recorded which). CDR3 region: CASSPSGGLNLLAKNIQYF. Written as DNA, the CDR3 is TGCGCCAGCAGCCCCTCGGGGGGGCTAAATCTTCTAGCCAAAAACATTCAGTACTTC. The full variable domain, in which reference TRBV5-1 and TRBJ2-4 provide the parts outside the CDR3, is KAGVTQTPRYLIKTRGQQVTLSCSPISGHRSVSWYQQTPGQGLQFLFEYFSETQRNKGNFPGRFSGRQFSNSRSEMNVSTLELGDSALYLCASSPSGGLNLLAKNIQYFGAGTRLSVL.